Included here is one T cell receptor beta chain sequence, with context. Patients were all untreated before their thyroid surgery. The sample comes from a study of metastatic and nonmetastatic thyroid tumors. The CDR3 covers 14 residues. V lost 1 base, J lost 5 bases, and 12 bases lay in between. Germline CDR1 and CDR2: GTSNPN and SVGIG (reference sequence). TCRdb used MiXCR to call clones anew from the PCR reads. Of about 92,000 clones listed, about 15% are singletons. The genes are TRBV30 and TRBJ2-1; D tentatively reads TRBD1 or TRBD2 (5 bases each). The TCR sequence derives from a female donor with papillary thyroid cancer or a benign thyroid nodule (not recorded which). Some clones in this sample may be carry-over from other donors' samples. The sequencing input was blood. The CDR3, as DNA: TGTGCCTGGAGTGGGGGTGGGGACCACAATGAGCAGTTCTTC. Translating gives CAWSGGGDHNEQFF.